A single sample is the source of the 12 T cell receptor beta chains below, sequenced in a study of shared clonotypes between healthy human individuals. TCRdb's copy holds only in-frame clones and misses some; the assay was immunoSEQ multiplex PCR. The sample contains 2 million to 2.5 million clones, 90% to 97% of which appear only once. The source material was naive CD4+ T cells sorted from blood. Sample subset: CD45RA+ positively selected. These TCRs come from a man between 18 and 29 years old in good health.

The CDR3 region has the DNA TGCGCCTCGAGGGCGGGACAGTCCTACGAGCAGTACTTC. Protein sequence: CASRAGQSYEQYF. This chain uses TRBV5-1 with TRBJ2-7; weak D call: TRBD1 (7 bases). Trimming left V 10 bases short and J 1 base short, with 15 bases between. This CDR3 has 13 residues. Germline CDR1 and CDR2: SGHRS and YFSETQ.

The V and J genes are TRBV6-5 and TRBJ2-1, with a weak D call TRBD2 (5 bases). The CDR3 is 15 residues long. Trimming removed 1 base at V and 7 bases at J, with 14 bases between. The germline CDR1 and CDR2 sequences are MNHEY and SVGAGI. The CDR3 loop reads CASSYFWATGNEQFF. The CDR3 nucleotides are TGTGCCAGCAGTTACTTTTGGGCTACGGGGAATGAGCAGTTCTTC.

The CDR3 nucleotides read TGTGCCAGCACCAGGACAGGCTACACTGAAGCTTTCTTT. Translation gives CASTRTGYTEAFF. The V and J genes are TRBV6-1 and TRBJ1-1; 7 nucleotides line up with TRBD1. The CDR3 extends over 13 amino acids. The trim removed 7 bases at V and 3 bases at J, leaving 5 bases unmatched. Per germline, CDR1 MNHNS and CDR2 SASEGT.

The chain uses TRBV7-8 and TRBJ2-7, with TRBD1 identical over 10 bases. The CDR3 has 15 residues. V shed 1 base and J 5 bases; nucleotides not matched to a gene: 5. Germline loops: CDR1 SGHVS, CDR2 FQNEAQ. The CDR3 bases are TGTGCCAGCAGCTTAGTAGGGGACAGGGGCCACGAGCAGTACTTC. It codes for CASSLVGDRGHEQYF. The complete variable domain, with remaining parts taken from reference TRBV7-8 and TRBJ2-7, reads GAGVSQSPRYKVAKRGQDVALRCDPISGHVSLFWYQQALGQGPEFLTYFQNEAQLDKSGLPSDRFFAERPEGSVSTLKIQRTQQEDSAVYLCASSLVGDRGHEQYFGPGTRLTVT.

The chain recombines TRBV10-2 with TRBJ1-2; maybe TRBD1 (5 bases). From germline, CDR1 is WSHSY and CDR2 SAAADI. CDR3 length equals 12 residues. Trimming took 10 bases from V and 6 from J, leaving 15 bases between them. The CDR3 is CATLRDVHGYTF. DNA for the CDR3: TGCGCCACCCTCCGGGACGTTCATGGCTACACCTTC.

This clone was seen a few times. This chain uses TRBV5-1 with TRBJ2-2; no clear D. The CDR3 spans 13 residues. Germline V gives CDR1 SGHRS, CDR2 YFSETQ. Trimming cost V 5 bases and J 7 bases, with 12 bases left between them. CDR3 in DNA: TGCGCCAGCAGTCTAAAATCAAGCGGGGAGCTGTTTTTT. This gives the protein CASSLKSSGELFF.

The chain carries TRBV7-9 and TRBJ2-7; D is unclear. Trimming took 5 bases from V and 2 from J, leaving 7 bases between them. The CDR3 is 12 residues long. Germline V gene sequence: CDR1 SEHNR, CDR2 FQNEAQ (reference sequence). CDR3 bases: TGTGCCAGCAGCCAGCCTACCTACGAGCAGTACTTC. Its translation is CASSQPTYEQYF.

For this clone: Other DNA sequences in this specimen translate into the identical CDR3. The chain has TRBV9 and TRBJ1-5; TRBD1 is a possible D gene (5 bases). V lost 0 bases, J lost 2 bases, and 6 bases lay in between. CDR3 size: 14 residues. Germline V lookup: CDR1 SGDLS, CDR2 YYNGEE. The CDR3 nucleotides read TGTGCCAGCAGCGTAGGAGGGGGCAATCAGCCCCAGCATTTT. Encoded protein: CASSVGGGNQPQHF.

This chain connects TRBV6-6 to TRBJ1-5; TRBD1 might be the D (5 bases). Germline CDR1 reads MNHNY; CDR2 reads SVGAGI (reference sequence). This CDR3 spans 14 amino acids. Trimming left V 2 bases short and J 3 bases short, with 8 bases between. The chain's CDR3 is CASSYQGINQPQHF. As DNA, the CDR3 is TGTGCCAGCAGTTACCAGGGAATCAATCAGCCCCAGCATTTT.

The genes are TRBV5-8 and TRBJ2-5; a possible D gene is TRBD1 (6 bases). V was cut by 0 bases and J by 0 bases, with 9 bases left in between. The CDR3 length is 15 residues. The germline gives CDR1 SGHTS, CDR2 YDEGEE. CDR3 nucleotides: TGTGCCAGCAGCTTGGAGGGGACAAACCAAGAGACCCAGTACTTC. Translating it yields CASSLEGTNQETQYF.

The J gene is TRBJ2-5, the V gene TRBV7-6; no clear D gene. CDR1 is SGHVS, CDR2 FNYEAQ, per germline. V lost 1 base to trimming and J lost 6 bases, with 9 bases between them. The CDR3 spans 13 residues. CDR3 sequence (DNA): TGTGCCAGCAGCTTAGATCAGCAACAGACCCAGTACTTC. It is translated as CASSLDQQQTQYF.

This sequence joins TRBV4-1 and TRBJ2-1; TRBD1 is a possible D gene (6 bases). Germline V gives CDR1 MGHRA, CDR2 YSYEKL. Trimming shortened V by 4 bases and J by 8 bases, and 18 bases separated the two germline ends. There are 15 residues in the CDR3. CDR3 nucleotide sequence: TGCGCCAGCAGCCCCGGACAGCCAGGGTCCGATGAGCAGTTCTTC. Its translation: CASSPGQPGSDEQFF.